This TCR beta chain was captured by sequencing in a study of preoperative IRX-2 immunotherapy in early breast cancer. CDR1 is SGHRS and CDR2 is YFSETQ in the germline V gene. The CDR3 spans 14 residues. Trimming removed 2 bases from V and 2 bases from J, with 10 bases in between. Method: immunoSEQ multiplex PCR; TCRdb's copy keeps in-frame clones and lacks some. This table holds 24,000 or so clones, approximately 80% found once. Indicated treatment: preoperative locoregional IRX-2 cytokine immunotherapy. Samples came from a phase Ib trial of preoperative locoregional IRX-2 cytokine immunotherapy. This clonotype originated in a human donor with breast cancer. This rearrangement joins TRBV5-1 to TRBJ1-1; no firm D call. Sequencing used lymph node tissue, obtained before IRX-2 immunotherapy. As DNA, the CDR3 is TGCGCCAGCAGCTTAATGAACAGTAACACTGAAGCTTTCTTT. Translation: CASSLMNSNTEAFF.